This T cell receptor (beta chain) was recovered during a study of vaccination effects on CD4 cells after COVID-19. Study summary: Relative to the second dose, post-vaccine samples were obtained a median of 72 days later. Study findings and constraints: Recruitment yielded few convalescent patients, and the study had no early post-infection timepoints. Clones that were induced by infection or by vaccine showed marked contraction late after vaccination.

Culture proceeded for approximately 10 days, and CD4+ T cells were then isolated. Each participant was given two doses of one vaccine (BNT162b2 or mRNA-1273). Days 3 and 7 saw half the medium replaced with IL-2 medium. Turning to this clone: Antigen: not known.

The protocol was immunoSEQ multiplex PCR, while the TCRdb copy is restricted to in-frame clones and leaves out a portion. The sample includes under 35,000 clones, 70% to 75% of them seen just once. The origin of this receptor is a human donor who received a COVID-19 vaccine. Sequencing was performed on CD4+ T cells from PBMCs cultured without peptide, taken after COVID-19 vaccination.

CDR3 region: CASSPQGAGGNTIYF. CDR3 DNA sequence: TGTGCCAGCAGCCCTCAGGGGGCGGGTGGAAACACCATATATTTT. The rearrangement links TRBV7-2 to TRBJ1-3, with 8 bases matching TRBD1. J lost 3 bases, V lost 5 bases, and 6 bases had no gene match. This CDR3 has 15 residues. Germline V gives CDR1 SGHTA, CDR2 FQGNSA.